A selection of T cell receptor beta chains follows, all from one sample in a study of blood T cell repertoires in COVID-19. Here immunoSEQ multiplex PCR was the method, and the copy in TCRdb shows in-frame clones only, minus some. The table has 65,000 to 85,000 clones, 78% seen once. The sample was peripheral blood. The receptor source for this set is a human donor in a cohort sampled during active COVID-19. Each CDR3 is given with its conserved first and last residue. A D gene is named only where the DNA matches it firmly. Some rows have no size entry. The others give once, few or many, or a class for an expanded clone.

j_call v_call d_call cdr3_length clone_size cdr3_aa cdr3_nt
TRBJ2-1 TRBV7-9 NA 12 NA CASSHNRRTSFF TGTGCCAGCAGCCATAACCGCAGGACATCCTTCTTC
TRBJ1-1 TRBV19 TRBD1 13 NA CASSSGGGTEAFF TGTGCCAGTAGCTCAGGGGGTGGAACTGAAGCTTTCTTT
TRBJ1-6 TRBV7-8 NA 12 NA CASSSGEAPLHF TGTGCCAGCAGCTCCGGCGAGGCACCCCTCCACTTT
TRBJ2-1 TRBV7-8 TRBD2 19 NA CASSSRVGAGGPGWNEQFF TGTGCCAGCAGCTCCCGAGTAGGAGCGGGAGGGCCTGGTTGGAATGAGCAGTTCTTC
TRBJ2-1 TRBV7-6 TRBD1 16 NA CASSSLYRGSYNEQFF TGTGCCAGCAGCTCACTATACAGGGGATCTTACAATGAGCAGTTCTTC
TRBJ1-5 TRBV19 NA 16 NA CASSPRGGGSNQPQHF TGTGCCAGTAGTCCCCGGGGAGGGGGTAGCAATCAGCCCCAGCATTTT
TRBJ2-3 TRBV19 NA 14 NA CASSMGGWEDTQYF TGTGCCAGTAGTATGGGGGGATGGGAGGATACGCAGTATTTT
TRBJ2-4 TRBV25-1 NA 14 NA CASSEAGAKNIQYF TGTGCCAGCAGTGAAGCAGGGGCCAAAAACATTCAGTACTTC
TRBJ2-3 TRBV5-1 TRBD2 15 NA CASSPGLAGSDTQYF TGCGCCAGCAGCCCGGGACTAGCGGGTTCAGATACGCAGTATTTT
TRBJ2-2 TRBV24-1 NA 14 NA CATSGVEDTGELFF TGTGCCACTTCGGGGGTGGAGGACACCGGGGAGCTGTTTTTT
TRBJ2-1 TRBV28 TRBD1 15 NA CASSLGGTGGREQFF TGTGCCAGCAGTTTGGGAGGGACAGGGGGCCGTGAGCAGTTCTTC
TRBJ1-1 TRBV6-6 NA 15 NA CASSVPWRGNTEAFF TGTGCCAGCAGTGTACCGTGGCGGGGGAACACTGAAGCTTTCTTT
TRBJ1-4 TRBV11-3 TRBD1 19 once CASSLEGGGETGRNEKLFF TGTGCCAGCAGCTTAGAGGGTGGCGGGGAGACAGGGAGAAATGAAAAACTGTTTTTT
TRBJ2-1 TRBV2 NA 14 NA CASRTPGDEGEQFF TGTGCCAGCAGAACTCCGGGGGATGAGGGTGAGCAGTTCTTC
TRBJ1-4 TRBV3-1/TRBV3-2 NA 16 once CASSDQGTGFNEKLFF TGTGCCAGCAGTGACCAGGGTACAGGGTTTAATGAAAAACTGTTTTTT
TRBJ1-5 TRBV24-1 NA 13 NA CATSAGVFQPQHF TGTGCCACCTCGGCGGGGGTCTTTCAGCCCCAGCATTTT
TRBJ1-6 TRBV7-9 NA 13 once CASSVDRYSPLHF TGTGCCAGCAGCGTCGACAGATATTCACCCCTCCACTTT
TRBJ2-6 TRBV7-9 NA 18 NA CASSLSGSVTSGANVLTF TGTGCCAGCAGCTTGTCCGGTAGCGTGACCTCTGGGGCCAACGTCCTGACTTTC
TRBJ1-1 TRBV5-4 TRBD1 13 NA CASSMGQAFEAFF TGTGCCAGCAGCATGGGACAGGCGTTTGAAGCTTTCTTT
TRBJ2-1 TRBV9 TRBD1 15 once CASSSRGTGSNEQFF TGTGCCAGCAGCTCTAGAGGGACAGGGTCCAATGAGCAGTTCTTC
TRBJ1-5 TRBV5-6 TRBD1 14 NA CASSSGGSNQPQHF TGTGCCAGCAGCTCAGGGGGAAGCAATCAGCCCCAGCATTTT
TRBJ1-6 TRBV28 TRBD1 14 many CASSPTGDNSPLHF TGTGCCAGCAGCCCTACAGGGGATAATTCACCCCTCCACTTT